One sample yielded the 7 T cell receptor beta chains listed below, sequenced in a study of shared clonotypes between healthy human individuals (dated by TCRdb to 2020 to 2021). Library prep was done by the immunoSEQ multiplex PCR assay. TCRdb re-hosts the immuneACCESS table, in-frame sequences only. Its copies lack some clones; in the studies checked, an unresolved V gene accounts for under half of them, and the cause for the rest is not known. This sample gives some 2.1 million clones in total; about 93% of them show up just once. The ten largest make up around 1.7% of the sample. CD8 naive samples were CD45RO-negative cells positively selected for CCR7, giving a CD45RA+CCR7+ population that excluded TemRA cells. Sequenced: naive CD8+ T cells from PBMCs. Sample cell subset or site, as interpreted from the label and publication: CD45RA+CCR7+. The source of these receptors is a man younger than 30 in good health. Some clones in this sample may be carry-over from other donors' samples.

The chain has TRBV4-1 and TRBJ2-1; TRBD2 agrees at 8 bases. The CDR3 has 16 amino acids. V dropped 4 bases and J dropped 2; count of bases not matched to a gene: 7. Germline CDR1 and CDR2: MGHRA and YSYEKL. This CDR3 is CASSLSGSETYNEQFF. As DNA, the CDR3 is TGCGCCAGCAGCCTGAGCGGGAGTGAAACCTACAATGAGCAGTTCTTC.

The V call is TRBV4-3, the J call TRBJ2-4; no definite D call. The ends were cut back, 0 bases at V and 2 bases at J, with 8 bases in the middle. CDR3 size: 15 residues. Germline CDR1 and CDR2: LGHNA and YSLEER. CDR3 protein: CASSQDSRPKNIQYF. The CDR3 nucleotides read TGCGCCAGCAGCCAAGACTCCAGGCCCAAAAACATTCAGTACTTC.

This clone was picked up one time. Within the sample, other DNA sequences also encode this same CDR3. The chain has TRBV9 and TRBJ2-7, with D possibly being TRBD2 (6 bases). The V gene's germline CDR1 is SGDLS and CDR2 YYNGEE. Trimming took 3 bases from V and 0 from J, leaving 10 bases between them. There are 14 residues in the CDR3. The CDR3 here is CASSAGTDSYEQYF. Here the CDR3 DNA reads TGTGCCAGCAGCGCCGGGACTGACTCCTACGAGCAGTACTTC.

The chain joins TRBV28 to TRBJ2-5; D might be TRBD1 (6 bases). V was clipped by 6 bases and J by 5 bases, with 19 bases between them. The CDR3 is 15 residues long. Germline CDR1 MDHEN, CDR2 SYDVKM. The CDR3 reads CASSVQGTRRETQYF. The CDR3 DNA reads TGTGCCAGCAGCGTACAGGGTACGCGTCGGGAGACCCAGTACTTC.

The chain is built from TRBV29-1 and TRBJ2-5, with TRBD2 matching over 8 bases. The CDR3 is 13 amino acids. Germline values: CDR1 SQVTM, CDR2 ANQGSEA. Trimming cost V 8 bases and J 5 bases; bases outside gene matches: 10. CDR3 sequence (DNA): TGCAGCCCTCCTAGCGGGCTATGTGAGACCCAGTACTTC. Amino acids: CSPPSGLCETQYF.

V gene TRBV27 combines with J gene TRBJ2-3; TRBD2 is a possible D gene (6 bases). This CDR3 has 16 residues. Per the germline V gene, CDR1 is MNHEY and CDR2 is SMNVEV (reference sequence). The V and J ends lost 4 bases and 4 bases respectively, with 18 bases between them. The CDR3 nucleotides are TGTGCCAGCAGTTCTTGGAGACTAGTACGTCCAGATACGCAGTATTTT. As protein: CASSSWRLVRPDTQYF.

This CDR3 is CASSLEARRNEKLFF. CDR3 sequence (DNA): TGTGCCAGCAGCTTAGAAGCCAGGAGAAATGAAAAACTGTTTTTT. This sequence joins TRBV7-8 and TRBJ1-4; D unclear. Germline V CDR1 and CDR2: SGHVS, FQNEAQ. V was clipped by 1 base and J by 5 bases, with 11 bases between them. The length of the CDR3 is 15 residues.